This section outlines one TCR beta chain sequence together with its context. The antigen is undetermined. Each CDR3 protein is one row after TCRdb ran MiXCR on the reads. The sample comprises around 430,000 distinct CDR3 sequences, under 45% of which are singletons, and around 44% rests with the top ten. Germline loops: CDR1 LNHNV, CDR2 YYDKDF (reference sequence). With 0 bases removed from V and 9 bases from J, the gap between germline ends came to 9 bases. The CDR3 spans 13 residues. The data are from a study of T cell repertoires in cytomegalovirus infection. Overall study: Public TCR beta signatures indicated both CMV infection and matching HLA type. Study-wide findings and caveats: Carriers of CMV plus the relevant HLA were identified by cumulative public TCR beta family frequency. Dominating the ex vivo response were TCR beta clonotypes that were CMV-specific and HLA-C-restricted.

The sequenced sample was cultured PBMCs, obtained from culture after CMV antigen stimulation. The rearrangement links TRBV15 to TRBJ2-1; the D gene is possibly TRBD2 (5 bases). This TCR came from a human donor in good health (CMV status not recorded). Some clones in this sample may be carry-over from other donors' samples. The CDR3 sequence: CATSRDQAGEQFF. The CDR3 nucleotides are TGTGCCACCAGCAGAGATCAGGCGGGTGAGCAGTTCTTC. The full variable domain, with the rest looked up from reference TRBV15 and TRBJ2-1, is DAMVIQNPRYQVTQFGKPVTLSCSQTLNHNVMYWYQQKSSQAPKLLFHYYDKDFNNEADTPDNFQSRRPNTSFCFLDIRSPGLGDTAMYLCATSRDQAGEQFFGPGTRLTVL.